This T cell receptor beta chain was sequenced for a study of T cells in Graves' hyperthyroidism and ophthalmopathy. The sample holds many counts of this clonotype. Its antigen is still unknown. Thyroid ultrasound, orbital computed tomography, clinical symptoms, and serum thyroxine and TRAb underpinned diagnoses. Study-wide findings and caveats: Median prediction lead before ophthalmopathy onset was six to eight months with the model. A model built on 13 V-J features separated ophthalmopathy from stable hyperthyroidism. Among thyroid clonotypes expanded above 0.001, most also appeared in blood.

Authors of the study amplified TCR beta CDR3 regions from RNA transcripts. First-round RT-PCR of the TCR CDR3 relied on the HTBI primer set. MiXCR was run by TCRdb on the multiplex PCR reads, yielding one entry per CDR3 protein. The sample carries about 350,000 distinct CDR3 sequences, around a sixth recorded once. This TCR came from a woman aged 40 to 50 with Graves' ophthalmopathy. The sample comprised blood.

The CDR3 sequence is CASSQDLESHEQYF. The CDR3 DNA follows: TGTGCCAGCAGCCAGGACCTGGAAAGCCACGAGCAGTACTTC. The chain joins TRBV6-2 or TRBV6-3 to TRBJ2-7; D not certain. CDR3 length: 14 amino acids. CDR1 and CDR2 (germline): MNHEY, SVGEGT. Trimming cost V 6 bases and J 5 bases, with 17 bases left between them.